The 15 T cell receptor beta chains given below trace back to one sample, sequenced in a study of cytomegalovirus exposure and HLA in healthy donors. In the PCR, 60 Vbeta and 13 Jbeta primers were used. Clones were sequenced by immunoSEQ multiplex PCR, and TCRdb holds only the in-frame ones, with some missing. Of fewer than 250,000 clones listed, 65% to 85% are singletons. Input material: PBMCs. Receptors were obtained from a boy aged 2 to 9 in good health and CMV-seronegative.

The CDR3, as DNA: TGTGCCAGTAGTATCACCGGGACAAAGGGCGCCGGGGAGCTGTTTTTT. It translates to CASSITGTKGAGELFF. The chain is built from TRBV19 and TRBJ2-2, with D possibly TRBD1 on 6 matching bases. Germline V gives CDR1 LNHDA, CDR2 SQIVND (reference sequence). The CDR3 contains 16 residues. V lost 3 bases and J lost 6, with 17 bases in between.

The chain is built from TRBV5-4 and TRBJ2-3, with 7 positions matching TRBD2. J was trimmed by 3 bases and V by 3 bases; bases with no gene match: 7. CDR1 is SGHNT and CDR2 is YYREEE in the germline V gene (reference sequence). This CDR3 is built from 15 residues. Here the CDR3 reads CASSWTGGRTDTQYF. The CDR3 nucleotides are TGTGCCAGCAGCTGGACGGGGGGAAGGACAGATACGCAGTATTTT.

The chain joins TRBV6-6 to TRBJ2-7; 10 positions agree with TRBD2. This CDR3 spans 14 amino acids. With V trimmed by 4 bases and J by 5 bases, 5 bases remained unmatched. Germline V gene data show CDR1 as MNHNY and CDR2 as SVGAGI (reference sequence). The CDR3 protein is CASSSSGGVHEQYF. As DNA, the CDR3 is TGTGCCAGCAGTTCCAGCGGGGGGGTCCACGAGCAGTACTTC.

This sequence joins TRBV6-1 and TRBJ2-7; 8 bases are a match to TRBD1. Trimming at V came to 0 bases and at J to 2 bases, leaving 3 bases not matched to a gene. This CDR3 has 15 amino acids. Germline CDR1 and CDR2: MNHNS and SASEGT. CDR3 coding DNA: TGTGCCAGCAGTGAAGCCACAGGGGGTCCCTACGAGCAGTACTTC. Encoded protein: CASSEATGGPYEQYF.

The chain recombines TRBV5-8 with TRBJ1-1; tentatively, D is TRBD1 (5 bases). The CDR3 consists of 15 residues. CDR1 and CDR2 from the germline V gene are SGHTS and YDEGEE. Between the trimmed V and J ends, which lost 4 bases and 3 bases, there was a span of 16 bases. The CDR3 DNA reads TGTGCCAGCAGCGTCGTGGGGGGTCTCGACACTGAAGCTTTCTTT. Residues: CASSVVGGLDTEAFF.

This clone was seen only once. The genes are TRBV29-1 and TRBJ2-3; TRBD2 matches 12 bases. CDR3 length: 17 amino acids. The junction had 6 bases not matched to a gene; V was cut back by 1 base and J by 1 base. Per germline, CDR1 SQVTM and CDR2 ANQGSEA. The CDR3 DNA is TGCAGCGTTGAAGGACTAGCGGGGGTCCCTGGCACAGATACGCAGTATTTT. Its protein product is CSVEGLAGVPGTDTQYF.

This clone appeared a single time. The chain employs TRBV6-1 and TRBJ1-2, with 9 bases identical to TRBD1. The CDR3 is 13 amino acids. J was trimmed by 6 bases and V by 6 bases; bases with no gene match: 5. The germline gives CDR1 MNHNS, CDR2 SASEGT. CDR3 sequence: CASSRTGAHGYTF. In nucleotides, the CDR3 is TGTGCCAGCAGCCGGACAGGGGCGCATGGCTACACCTTC.

This chain uses TRBV6-4 with TRBJ2-1, with 9 positions matching TRBD2. The length of the CDR3 is 14 residues. V lost 6 bases, J lost 9 bases, and 9 bases stayed unmatched. The germline gives CDR1 MRHNA, CDR2 SNTAGT. CDR3 coding DNA: TGTGCCAGCAGAAATAGCGGGAGTAGCGGTGAGCAGTTCTTC. Its translation is CASRNSGSSGEQFF.

This rearrangement joins TRBV19 to TRBJ1-2; D uncertain. This CDR3 has 13 residues. Germline V gene sequence: CDR1 LNHDA, CDR2 SQIVND (reference sequence). Deletions cut 5 bases from V and 8 bases from J, with 15 bases between. CDR3 DNA: TGTGCCAGTAGTCCGGATACAGTGTACGGCTACACCTTC. Amino acids: CASSPDTVYGYTF.

The gene calls are TRBV7-9 and TRBJ2-5; weak D call: TRBD1 (6 bases). The J call may be incorrect, as the DNA end agrees better with TRBJ2-7. This CDR3 spans 12 amino acids. Germline CDR1 SEHNR, CDR2 FQNEAQ (reference sequence). The CDR3 spells CASSATGYEQYF. The CDR3 DNA reads TGTGCCAGCAGCGCTACAGGGTACGAGCAGTACTTC.

To note about this clone: One end of the junction is discordant with germline, which a read error may explain. The rearrangement uses TRBV2 and TRBJ1-2; D is unresolved. Germline V gene sequence: CDR1 SNHLY, CDR2 FYNNEI. CDR3 length: 13 residues. The CDR3 region is CARATSANYGYPF. CDR3 DNA sequence: TGTGCCAGGGCGACCTCAGCTAACTATGGCTACCCCTTC.

This CDR3 reads CASSLGRGDTQYF. Written as DNA, the CDR3 is TGTGCCAGCAGCTTAGGTAGGGGAGATACGCAGTATTTT. The chain joins TRBV11-2 to TRBJ2-3, with a weak D call TRBD1 (5 bases). V was trimmed by 1 base and J by 5 bases, leaving 7 bases between them. This CDR3 contains 13 residues. Germline V gene lookup returns CDR1 SGHAT and CDR2 FQNNGV. The complete variable domain, with remaining parts taken from reference TRBV11-2 and TRBJ2-3, reads EAGVAQSPRYKIIEKRQSVAFWCNPISGHATLYWYQQILGQGPKLLIQFQNNGVVDDSQLPKDRFSAERLKGVDSTLKIQPAKLEDSAVYLCASSLGRGDTQYFGPGTRLTVL.

The J gene is TRBJ2-2, the V gene TRBV21-1; TRBD1, the D gene given by the table, was not confirmed from the DNA. TRBV21-1 has pseudogene status. The CDR3 consists of 16 residues. Here the CDR3 reads CASSKLKGEQPGELFF. The DNA of the CDR3 is TGTGCCAGCAGCAAATTAAAAGGGGAACAACCCGGGGAGCTGTTTTTT.

The chain employs TRBV6-6 and TRBJ2-1; TRBD1 aligns across 7 bases. The CDR3 extends over 15 amino acids. Germline V gene data show CDR1 as MNHNY and CDR2 as SVGAGI (reference sequence). V was clipped by 7 bases and J by 10 bases; unmatched bases: 16. CDR3 DNA sequence: TGTGCCAGCACCTCCGGAACAGGGGTTTCTTTCGAGCAGTTCTTC. This gives the protein CASTSGTGVSFEQFF.

This chain connects TRBV6-1 to TRBJ2-3, with D possibly being TRBD1 (6 bases). Germline CDR1 and CDR2: MNHNS and SASEGT. V was cut by 2 bases and J by 1 base, with 7 bases left in between. The CDR3 runs to 14 residues. CDR3 nucleotides: TGTGCCAGCAGTGAACCAGGGGGCACAGATACGCAGTATTTT. It codes for CASSEPGGTDTQYF.